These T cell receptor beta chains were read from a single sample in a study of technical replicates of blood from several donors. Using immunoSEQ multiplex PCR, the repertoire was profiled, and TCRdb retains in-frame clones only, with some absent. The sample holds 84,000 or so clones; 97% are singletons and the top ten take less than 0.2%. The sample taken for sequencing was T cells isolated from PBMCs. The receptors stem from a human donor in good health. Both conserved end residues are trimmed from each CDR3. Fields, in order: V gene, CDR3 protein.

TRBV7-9,ASLTGSSYNEQF
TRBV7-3,ASSLAAGELF
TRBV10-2,ASSVTGGHNEKLF
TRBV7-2,ASSRRTSGGFYNEQF
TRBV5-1,ASSPSTGIGDTQY
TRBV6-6,ASSSRVPYEQY
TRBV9,ASSASSDTQY
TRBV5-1,ASSLALAGGHNEQF
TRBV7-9,ASSHRGSYEQY
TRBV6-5,ASSFGWGIGNEQY
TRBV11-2,ASSTLTGGANTIY
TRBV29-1,SVAGTGFSYGYT
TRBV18,ASSPKTSGYEQY
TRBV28,ASSRDDRDIGEQY
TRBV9,ASSVASGLSLDEQY
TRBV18,ASSPPTGQGLTDTQY
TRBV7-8,ASSDRVVPEAF
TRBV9,ASSVETGLNEPQH
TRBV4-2,ASSRLGEGYDTEAF
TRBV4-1,ASSQEGGAGELF
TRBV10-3,AIGPEVNTEAF
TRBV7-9,ASTDSAEAF
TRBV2,ASRDGQSGTEAF
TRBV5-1,ASSLKIKAGPIRVDEQF
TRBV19,ASSSSGRATGPTDTQY
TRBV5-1,ASSSDSYEQY
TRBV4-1,ASSQGQGSGTDTQY
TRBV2,ASWGASYNEQF
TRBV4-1,ASSQGVPRGRTSQYNEQF
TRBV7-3,ASSHTGWDTDTQY
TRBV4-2,ASSPRDSGANVLT
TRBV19,ASSMGQSYEQY